This T cell receptor (beta chain) was obtained from a study of T-cell memory formation after mild COVID-19. This clonotype was seen more than once but under ten times. TCRdb re-called the 5' RACE reads with MiXCR, one entry per CDR3 protein. The repertoire includes about 400,000 distinct CDR3 sequences, about 15% of them detected once, and 22% sits in the top ten. The CDR3 totals 15 residues. Losses at the gene ends were 7 bases for V and 4 bases for J; bases not matched to a gene: 6. Germline V gene lookup returns CDR1 MNHEY and CDR2 SVGEGT. Sequencing used PBMCs or a T cell subset sorted from them (not recorded which). This sequence originates from a man between 18 and 29 years old who had mild COVID-19 (a few samples of this study predate the infection). Cell type and time point are not known. The chain recombines TRBV6-2 or TRBV6-3 with TRBJ2-1; 11 nucleotides agree with TRBD2. The CDR3 is CASTTSGAEYNEQFF. DNA of the CDR3: TGTGCCAGCACGACTAGCGGGGCAGAATACAATGAGCAGTTCTTC.